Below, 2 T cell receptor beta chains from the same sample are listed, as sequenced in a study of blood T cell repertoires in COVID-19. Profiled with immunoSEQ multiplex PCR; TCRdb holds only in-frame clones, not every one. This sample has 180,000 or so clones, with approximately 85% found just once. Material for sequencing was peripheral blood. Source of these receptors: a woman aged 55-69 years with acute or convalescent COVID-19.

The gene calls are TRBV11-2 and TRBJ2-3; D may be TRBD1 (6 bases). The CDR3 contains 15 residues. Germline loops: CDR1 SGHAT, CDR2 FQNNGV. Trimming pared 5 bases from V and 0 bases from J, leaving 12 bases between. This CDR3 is CASSPGAGSTDTQYF. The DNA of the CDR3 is TGTGCCAGCAGCCCAGGGGCAGGTAGCACAGATACGCAGTATTTT.

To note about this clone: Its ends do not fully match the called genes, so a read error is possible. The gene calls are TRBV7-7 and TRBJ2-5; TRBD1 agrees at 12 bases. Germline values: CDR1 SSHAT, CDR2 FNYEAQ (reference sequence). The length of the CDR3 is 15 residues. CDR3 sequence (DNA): TGTGCTAGCAGCTTGGGACAGGGGGCGTGGGAGACCCAGTACTTC. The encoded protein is CASSLGQGAWETQYF.